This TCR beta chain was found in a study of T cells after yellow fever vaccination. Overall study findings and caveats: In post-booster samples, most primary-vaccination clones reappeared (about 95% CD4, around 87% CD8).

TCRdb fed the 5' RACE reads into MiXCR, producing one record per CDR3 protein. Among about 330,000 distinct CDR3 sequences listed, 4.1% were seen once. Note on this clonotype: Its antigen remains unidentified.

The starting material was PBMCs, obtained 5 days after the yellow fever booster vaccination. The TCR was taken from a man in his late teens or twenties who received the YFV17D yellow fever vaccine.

This chain's CDR3 is CASKRVPEPRQGLSTRQPQHF. CDR3 nucleotides: TGCGCCAGCAAACGGGTACCTGAGCCGAGACAGGGTTTGTCTACGAGGCAGCCCCAGCATTTT. The chain has TRBV5-1 and TRBJ1-5, with 7 bases that match TRBD1. Germline V lookup: CDR1 SGHRS, CDR2 YFSETQ. Trimming removed 6 bases from V and 7 bases from J; junction bases left unmatched: 31. The CDR3 sequence is 21 residues long.